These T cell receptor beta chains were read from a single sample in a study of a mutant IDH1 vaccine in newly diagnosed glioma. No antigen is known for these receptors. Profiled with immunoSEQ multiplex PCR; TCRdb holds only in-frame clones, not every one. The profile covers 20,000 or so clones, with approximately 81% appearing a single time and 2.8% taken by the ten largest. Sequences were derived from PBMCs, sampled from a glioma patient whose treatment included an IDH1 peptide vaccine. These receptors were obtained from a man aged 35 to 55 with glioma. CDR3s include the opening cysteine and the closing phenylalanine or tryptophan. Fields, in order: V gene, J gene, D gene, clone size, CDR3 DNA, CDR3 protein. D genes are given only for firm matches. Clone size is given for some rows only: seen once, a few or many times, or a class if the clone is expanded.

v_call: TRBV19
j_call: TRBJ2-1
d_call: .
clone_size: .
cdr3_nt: TGTGCCAGTAGTCCCGGAGGTAGCCGATACAATGAGCAGTTCTTC
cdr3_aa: CASSPGGSRYNEQFF

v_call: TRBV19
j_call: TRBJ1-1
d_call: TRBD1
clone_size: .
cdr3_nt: TGTGCCAGTAGTTTACCGGACAGGGCTTTTGCTGAAGCTTTCTTT
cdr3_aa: CASSLPDRAFAEAFF

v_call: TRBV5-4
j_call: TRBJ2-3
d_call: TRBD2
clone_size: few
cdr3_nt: TGTGCCAGCAGCGGAATAGCGGGAGGGCTCACAGATACGCAGTATTTT
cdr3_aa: CASSGIAGGLTDTQYF

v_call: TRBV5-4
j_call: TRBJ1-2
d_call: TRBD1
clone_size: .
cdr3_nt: TGTGCCAGCAGCTTTTCCGACAGGGAAATCTATGGCTACACCTTC
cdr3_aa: CASSFSDREIYGYTF

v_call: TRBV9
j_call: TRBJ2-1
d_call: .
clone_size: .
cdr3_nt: TGTGCCAGCAGCGCTAGGGCCCCTAAAGGGCGTGGGGCTAGGAATGAGCAGTTCTTC
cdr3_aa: CASSARAPKGRGARNEQFF

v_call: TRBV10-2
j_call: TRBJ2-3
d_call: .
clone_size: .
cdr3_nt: TGCGCCAGCAGTGATCGACTGGGGGGTGCAGATACGCAGTATTTT
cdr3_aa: CASSDRLGGADTQYF

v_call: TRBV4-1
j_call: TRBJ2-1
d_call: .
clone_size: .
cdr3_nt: TGCGCCAGCAGCCAAGGGTCGGGACCCTACAATGAGCAGTTCTTC
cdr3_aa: CASSQGSGPYNEQFF

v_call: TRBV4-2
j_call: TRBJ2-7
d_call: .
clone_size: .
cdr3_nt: TGTGCCAGCAGCCAAGAGAAGGGGGATCTCCCCTACGAGCAGTACTTC
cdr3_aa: CASSQEKGDLPYEQYF

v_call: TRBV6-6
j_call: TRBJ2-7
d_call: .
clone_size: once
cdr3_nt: TGTGCCAGCAGTTCCGCCTCGACAGGGAGGACCGACGAGCAGTACTTC
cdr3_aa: CASSSASTGRTDEQYF

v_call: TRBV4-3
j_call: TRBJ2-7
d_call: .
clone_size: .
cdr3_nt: TGCGCCAGCAGCCAAGAGAGAAGTCCCAGGCAGTACTTC
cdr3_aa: CASSQERSPRQYF

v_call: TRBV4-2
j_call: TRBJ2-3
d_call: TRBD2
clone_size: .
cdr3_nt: TGTGCCAGCAGCCAAGCGGGAGGGAGACTCACAGATACGCAGTATTTT
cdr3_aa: CASSQAGGRLTDTQYF

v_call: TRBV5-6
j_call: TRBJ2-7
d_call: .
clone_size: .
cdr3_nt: TGTGCCAGCAGCTTGCTCGGGGAGCAGTACTTC
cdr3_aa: CASSLLGEQYF

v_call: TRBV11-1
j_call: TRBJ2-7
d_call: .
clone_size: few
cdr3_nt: TGTGCCAGCAGCTTACTAACTTTCAACGAGCAGTACTTC
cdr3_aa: CASSLLTFNEQYF

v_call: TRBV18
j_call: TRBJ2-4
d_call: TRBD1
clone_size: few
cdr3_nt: TGTGCCAGCTCACGCAATTCCGGGACAGGGCTCATTCAGTACTTC
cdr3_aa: CASSRNSGTGLIQYF

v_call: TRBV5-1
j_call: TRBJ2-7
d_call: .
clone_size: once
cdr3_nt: TGCGCCAGCAGCTTGAAAGCGCTTAGCTACGAGCAGTACTTC
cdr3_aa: CASSLKALSYEQYF

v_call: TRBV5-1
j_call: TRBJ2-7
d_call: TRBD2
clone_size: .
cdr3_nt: TGCGCCAGCAGCTTGGCCAACCAGCGGGAGGGATCATACGAGCAGTACTTC
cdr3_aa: CASSLANQREGSYEQYF

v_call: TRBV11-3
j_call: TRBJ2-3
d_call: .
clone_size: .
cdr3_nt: TGTGCCAGCAGCTTAGATCTTGGGACAGATACGCAGTATTTT
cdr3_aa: CASSLDLGTDTQYF

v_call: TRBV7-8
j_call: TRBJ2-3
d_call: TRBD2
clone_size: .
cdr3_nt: TGTGCCAGCAGCCCCGGAGGAGCGGGAGTTACAGATACGCAGTATTTT
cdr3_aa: CASSPGGAGVTDTQYF

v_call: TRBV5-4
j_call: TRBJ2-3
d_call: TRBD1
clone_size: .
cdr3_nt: TGTGCCAGCAGCTTAAGGACAGGTAGCACAGATACGCAGTATTTT
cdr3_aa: CASSLRTGSTDTQYF

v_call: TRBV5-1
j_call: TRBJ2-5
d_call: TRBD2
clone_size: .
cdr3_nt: TGCGCCAGCAGCTTGGCTGGCGGGAGGGAGACCCAGTACTTC
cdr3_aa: CASSLAGGRETQYF

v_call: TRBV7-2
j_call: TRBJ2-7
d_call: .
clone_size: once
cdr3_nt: TGTGCCAGCAGCCACGACCCAGGACCCTACGAGCAGTACTTC
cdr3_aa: CASSHDPGPYEQYF

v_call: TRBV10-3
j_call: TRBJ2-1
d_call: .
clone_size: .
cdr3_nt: TGTGCCATCAGTATCCAAAGCGGTAATAATGAGCAGTTCTTC
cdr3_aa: CAISIQSGNNEQFF

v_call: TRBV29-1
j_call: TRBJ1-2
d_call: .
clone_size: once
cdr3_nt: TGCAGCGTTCGGAGCGCCGATGGCTACACCTTC
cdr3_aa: CSVRSADGYTF

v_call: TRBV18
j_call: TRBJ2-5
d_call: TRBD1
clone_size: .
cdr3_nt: TGTGCCAGCTCACCCGGACAGGGACTAGAGACCCAGTACTTC
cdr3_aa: CASSPGQGLETQYF

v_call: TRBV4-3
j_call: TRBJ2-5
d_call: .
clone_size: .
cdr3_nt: TGCGCCAGCAGTCAAGGGGATGCGGCCCAGTACTTC
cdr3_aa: CASSQGDAAQYF

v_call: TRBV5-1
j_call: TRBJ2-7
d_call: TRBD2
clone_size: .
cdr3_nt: TGCGCCAGCAGCTTTTACCGACTAGCGGGACCTACGGAGCAGTACTTC
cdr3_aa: CASSFYRLAGPTEQYF

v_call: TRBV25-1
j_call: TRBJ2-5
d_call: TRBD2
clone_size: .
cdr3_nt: TGTGCCAGCAGTCGACTAGCGGGAGGTGTTAGCCAAGAGACCCAGTACTTC
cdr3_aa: CASSRLAGGVSQETQYF

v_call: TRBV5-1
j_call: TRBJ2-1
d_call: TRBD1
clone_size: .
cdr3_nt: TGCGCCAGCAGCCGGCAGGGGGATTACAATGAGCAGTTCTTC
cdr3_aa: CASSRQGDYNEQFF

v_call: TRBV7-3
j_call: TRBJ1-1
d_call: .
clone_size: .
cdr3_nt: TGTGCCAGCAGCTCCCACGGAATGAACACTGAAGCTTTCTTT
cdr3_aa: CASSSHGMNTEAFF

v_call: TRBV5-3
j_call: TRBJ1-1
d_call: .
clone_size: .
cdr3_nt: TGTGCCACAAGCCGGCTAAGGTTTACTATTATGAACACTGAAGCTTTCTTT
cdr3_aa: CATSRLRFTIMNTEAFF

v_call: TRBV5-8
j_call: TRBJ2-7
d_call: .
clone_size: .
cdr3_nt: TGTGCCAGCAGCTTTTACTATACTACAAGCTACGAGCAGTACTTC
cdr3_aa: CASSFYYTTSYEQYF

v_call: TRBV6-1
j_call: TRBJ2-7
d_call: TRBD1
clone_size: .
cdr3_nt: TGTGCCAGCAGTGAAATCGGGACAGGGGTATACGAGCAGTACTTC
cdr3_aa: CASSEIGTGVYEQYF

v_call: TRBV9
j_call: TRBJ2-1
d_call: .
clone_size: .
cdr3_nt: TGTGCCAGCAGCGTAAGTTTGGGGCGGGAGCAGTTCTTC
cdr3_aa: CASSVSLGREQFF

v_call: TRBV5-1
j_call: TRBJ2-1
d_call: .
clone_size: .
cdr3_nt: TGCGCCAGCAGCTTGGCTTGGACAGTCAATGAGCAGTTCTTC
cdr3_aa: CASSLAWTVNEQFF

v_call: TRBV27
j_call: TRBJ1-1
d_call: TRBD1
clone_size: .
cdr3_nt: TGTGCCAGCCACCCAGGGACAGGGGGATTAAACACTGAAGCTTTCTTT
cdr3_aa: CASHPGTGGLNTEAFF

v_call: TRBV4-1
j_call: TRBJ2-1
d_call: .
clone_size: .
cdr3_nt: TGCGCCAGCAGCCAAGAAGGGAGTCAGACGAATGAGCAGTTCTTC
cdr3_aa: CASSQEGSQTNEQFF

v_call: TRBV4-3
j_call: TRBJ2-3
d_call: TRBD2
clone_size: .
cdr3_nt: TGCGCCAGCAGCCCTCATCTAGCGGGAGGGCAGAATACGCAGTATTTT
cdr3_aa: CASSPHLAGGQNTQYF

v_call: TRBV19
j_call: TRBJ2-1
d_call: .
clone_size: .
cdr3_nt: TGTGCCAGTAGTATTGCGGACCGAAGGAATGAGCAGTTCTTC
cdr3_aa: CASSIADRRNEQFF

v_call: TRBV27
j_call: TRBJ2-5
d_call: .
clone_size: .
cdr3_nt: TGTGCCAGCAGTTTGAGGGATTTGGGGACCCAGTACTTC
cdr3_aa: CASSLRDLGTQYF

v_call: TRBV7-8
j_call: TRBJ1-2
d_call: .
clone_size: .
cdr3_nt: TGTGCCAGCAGCTCGGGGGACTATGGCTACACCTTC
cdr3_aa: CASSSGDYGYTF

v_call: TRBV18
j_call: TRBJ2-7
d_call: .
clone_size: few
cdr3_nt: TGTGCCAGCTCACCACCTCGGCAGGCCTACGAGCAGTACTTC
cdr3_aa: CASSPPRQAYEQYF

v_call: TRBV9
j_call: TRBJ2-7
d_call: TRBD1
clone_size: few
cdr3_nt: TGTGCCAGCAGCCCTGGTAGGGGACAGACCTACGAGCAGTACTTC
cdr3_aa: CASSPGRGQTYEQYF

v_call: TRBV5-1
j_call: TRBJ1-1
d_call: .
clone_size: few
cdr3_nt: TGCGCCAGCAGCTTGGGGGCCTTGGGCACTGAAGCTTTCTTT
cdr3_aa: CASSLGALGTEAFF

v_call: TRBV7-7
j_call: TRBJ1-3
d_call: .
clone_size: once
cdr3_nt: TGTGCTAGCAGCCAGGGGACGGGGGGAAACACCATATATTTT
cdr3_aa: CASSQGTGGNTIYF

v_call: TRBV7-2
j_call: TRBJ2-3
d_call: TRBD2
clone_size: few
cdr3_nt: TGTGCCAGCAGCCCGCTAACGGGACTACCTAGCACAGATACGCAGTATTTT
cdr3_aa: CASSPLTGLPSTDTQYF

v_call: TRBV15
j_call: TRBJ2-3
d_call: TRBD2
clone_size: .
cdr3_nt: TGTGCCACCAGCAGAGGAGCGGGAGCCCAGACAGATACGCAGTATTTT
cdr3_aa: CATSRGAGAQTDTQYF

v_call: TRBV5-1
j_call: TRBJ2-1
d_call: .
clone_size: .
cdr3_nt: TGCGCCAGCAGCTTGAGGGACCAAACCTACAATGAGCAGTTCTTC
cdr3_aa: CASSLRDQTYNEQFF

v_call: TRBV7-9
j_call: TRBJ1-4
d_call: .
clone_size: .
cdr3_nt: TGTGCCAGCAGCTCCGGGGTGGGGGGCAGGCGTTATGAAAAACTGTTTTTT
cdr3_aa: CASSSGVGGRRYEKLFF

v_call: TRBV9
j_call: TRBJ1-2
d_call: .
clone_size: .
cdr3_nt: TGTGCCAGCAGCCCCCGGAGGGGCTCTAACTATGGCTACACCTTC
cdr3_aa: CASSPRRGSNYGYTF

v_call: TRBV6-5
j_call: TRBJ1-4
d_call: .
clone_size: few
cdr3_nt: TGTGCCACCGGACGGGCAACTAATGAAAAACTGTTTTTT
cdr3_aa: CATGRATNEKLFF

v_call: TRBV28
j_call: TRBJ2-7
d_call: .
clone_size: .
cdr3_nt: TGTGCCGGGGGCCCCTCCTACGAGCAGTACTTC
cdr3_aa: CAGGPSYEQYF

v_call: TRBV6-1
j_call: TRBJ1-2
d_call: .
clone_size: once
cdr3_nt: TGTGCCAGTACTGGTAACTATGGCTACACCTTC
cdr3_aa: CASTGNYGYTF

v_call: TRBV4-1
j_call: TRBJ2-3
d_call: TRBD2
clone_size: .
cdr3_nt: TGCGCCAGCACTCTAGCGGCCGCTACACCCTCCACAGATACGCAGTATTTT
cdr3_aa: CASTLAAATPSTDTQYF

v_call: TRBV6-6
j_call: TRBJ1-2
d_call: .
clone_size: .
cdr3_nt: TGTGCCAGCAGCCCCCGGGACTATGGCTACACCTTC
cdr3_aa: CASSPRDYGYTF

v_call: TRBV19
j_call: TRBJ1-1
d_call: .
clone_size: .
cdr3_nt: TGTGCCAGTAACCTTATTGGGCAGCGAGAAGCTTTCTTT
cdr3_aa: CASNLIGQREAFF

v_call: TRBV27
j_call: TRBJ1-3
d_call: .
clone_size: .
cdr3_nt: TGTGCCAGCACATCGCTCAGGGCAGGAAACACCATATATTTT
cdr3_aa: CASTSLRAGNTIYF

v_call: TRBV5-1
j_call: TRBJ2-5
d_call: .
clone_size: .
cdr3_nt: TGCGCCAGCAGCTTGAGAGGGAGTCAAGAGACCCAGTACTTC
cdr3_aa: CASSLRGSQETQYF

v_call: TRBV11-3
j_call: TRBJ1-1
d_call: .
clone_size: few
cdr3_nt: TGTGCCAGAGACATCGACACTGAAGCTTTCTTT
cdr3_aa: CARDIDTEAFF

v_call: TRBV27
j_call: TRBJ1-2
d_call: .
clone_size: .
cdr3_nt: TGTGCCAGCAGCCAAGCGGGGGTCTATGATGGCTACACCTTC
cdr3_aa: CASSQAGVYDGYTF

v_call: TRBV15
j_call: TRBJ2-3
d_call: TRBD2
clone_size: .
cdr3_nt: TGTGCCACCAGCAGAAGCGGGAGTGGCACAGATACGCAGTATTTT
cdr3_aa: CATSRSGSGTDTQYF